Listed below are T cell receptor beta chains from one sample, sequenced in a study of cytotoxic CD8 clonotypes in ibrutinib-treated CLL. The data were produced by immunoSEQ multiplex PCR, yet TCRdb's version contains in-frame clones alone and is incomplete. The sample carries about 120,000 clones, more than 55% recorded once. Sequenced material: PBMCs, taken after 24 months of ibrutinib treatment. These receptors originate from a human donor with chronic lymphocytic leukemia. Both conserved end residues are part of each CDR3. D genes are given only for firm matches. Rows may omit the clone size; those that give it use once, few, many or a size class.

D gene,clone size,J gene,V gene,CDR3 protein,CDR3 DNA
NA,NA,TRBJ1-2,TRBV5-4,CASSLDLQGYTF,TGTGCCAGCAGCTTGGATCTCCAGGGCTACACCTTC
NA,NA,TRBJ1-5,TRBV28,CASSFGEQPQHF,TGTGCCAGCAGTTTTGGTGAGCAGCCCCAGCATTTT
NA,NA,TRBJ2-7,TRBV28,CASSSTQLYEQYF,TGTGCCAGCAGTTCGACTCAACTCTACGAGCAGTACTTC
TRBD1,many,TRBJ2-7,TRBV28,CASSLDRSSYEQYF,TGTGCCAGCAGCCTGGACAGGTCCTCCTACGAGCAGTACTTC
NA,NA,TRBJ2-7,TRBV6-6,CASRTEITYEQYF,TGTGCCAGCAGAACGGAGATAACGTACGAGCAGTACTTC
NA,NA,TRBJ1-1,TRBV6-6,CASSYEGVNTEAFF,TGTGCCAGCAGTTACGAAGGTGTGAACACTGAAGCTTTCTTT
NA,NA,TRBJ2-7,TRBV29-1,CSVQWGTYEQYF,TGCAGCGTTCAATGGGGTACCTACGAGCAGTACTTC
TRBD1,once,TRBJ2-1,TRBV6-5,CASSYSGLTGYGEQFF,TGTGCCAGCAGTTACTCTGGCCTGACAGGGTATGGTGAGCAGTTCTTC
NA,NA,TRBJ1-4,TRBV6-5,CASSYEAGRGKLFF,TGTGCCAGCAGTTACGAGGCAGGAAGGGGGAAACTGTTTTTT
TRBD1,NA,TRBJ1-5,TRBV6-5,CASLTGGGQWQPQHF,TGTGCCAGCCTGACAGGGGGCGGTCAGTGGCAGCCCCAGCATTTT
TRBD1,NA,TRBJ1-1,TRBV30,CAWIRQGVTEAFF,TGTGCCTGGATTCGACAGGGGGTGACTGAAGCTTTCTTT
TRBD2,NA,TRBJ2-1,TRBV7-3,CATSGEGGEQFF,TGTGCCACCTCGGGGGAGGGTGGTGAGCAGTTCTTC
NA,few,TRBJ2-5,TRBV7-2,CASSLDIGAGAETQYF,TGTGCCAGCAGCTTAGATATAGGAGCCGGGGCTGAGACCCAGTACTTC
TRBD1,NA,TRBJ1-2,TRBV11-2,CASSLGQGLNYGYTF,TGTGCCAGCAGCTTAGGACAGGGGCTAAACTATGGCTACACCTTC
TRBD1,once,TRBJ2-5,TRBV7-8,CASSLGGQGAWETQYF,TGTGCCAGCAGCTTAGGGGGCCAGGGGGCATGGGAGACCCAGTACTTC
NA,NA,TRBJ2-1,TRBV19,CASSIVSNEQFF,TGTGCCAGTAGTATAGTCTCCAATGAGCAGTTCTTC